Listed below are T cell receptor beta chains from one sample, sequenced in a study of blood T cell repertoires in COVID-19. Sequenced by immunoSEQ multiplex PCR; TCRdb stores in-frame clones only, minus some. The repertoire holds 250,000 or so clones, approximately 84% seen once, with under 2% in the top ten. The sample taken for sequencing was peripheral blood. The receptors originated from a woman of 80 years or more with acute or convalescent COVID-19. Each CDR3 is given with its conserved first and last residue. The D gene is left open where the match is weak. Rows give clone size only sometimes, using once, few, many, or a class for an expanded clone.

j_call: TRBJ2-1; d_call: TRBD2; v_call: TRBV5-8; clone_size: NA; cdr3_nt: TGTGCCAGCAGCTTGGCCGGGTGGACTAGTCTCTATGAGCAGTTCTTC; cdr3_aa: CASSLAGWTSLYEQFF
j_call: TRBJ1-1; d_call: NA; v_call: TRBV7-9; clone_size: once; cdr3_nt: TGTGCCAGCAGCTTTGATGTGCGGGGGGGAGTGAACACTGAAGCTTTCTTT; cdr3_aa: CASSFDVRGGVNTEAFF
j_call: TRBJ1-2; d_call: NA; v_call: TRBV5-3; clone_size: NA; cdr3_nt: TGTGCCAGACCCAAGGGGGTTGGCTATGGCTACACCTTC; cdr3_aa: CARPKGVGYGYTF
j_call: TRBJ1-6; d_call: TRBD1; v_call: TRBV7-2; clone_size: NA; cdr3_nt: TGTGCCAGCAGCCCAACCGGGACAGGGGGCTTCATCTATAATTCACCCCTCCACTTT; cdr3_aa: CASSPTGTGGFIYNSPLHF
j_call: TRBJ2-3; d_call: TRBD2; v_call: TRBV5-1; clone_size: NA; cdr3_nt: TGCGCCAGCAGCTCACTAGCGGGAGGACGCACAGATACGCAGTATTTT; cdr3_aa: CASSSLAGGRTDTQYF
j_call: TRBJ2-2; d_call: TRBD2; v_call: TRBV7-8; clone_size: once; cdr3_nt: TGTGCCAGCAGCTTACTCGGGGGAGGGAAGTCCGGGGAGCTGTTTTTT; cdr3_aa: CASSLLGGGKSGELFF
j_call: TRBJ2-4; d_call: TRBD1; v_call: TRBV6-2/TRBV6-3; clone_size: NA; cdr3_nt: TGTGCCAGCAGTTACCGGACAGGGGGCTCGAACATTCAGTACTTC; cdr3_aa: CASSYRTGGSNIQYF
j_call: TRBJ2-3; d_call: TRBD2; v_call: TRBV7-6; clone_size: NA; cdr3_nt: TGTGCCAGCAGCTTAATTAGCGGGGGTCTCCTGAGCACAGATACGCAGTATTTT; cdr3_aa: CASSLISGGLLSTDTQYF
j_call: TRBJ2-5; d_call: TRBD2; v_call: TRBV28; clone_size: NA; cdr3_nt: TGTGCCAGCAGTCCCAGCGGGGAAGGGACCCAGTACTTC; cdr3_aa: CASSPSGEGTQYF
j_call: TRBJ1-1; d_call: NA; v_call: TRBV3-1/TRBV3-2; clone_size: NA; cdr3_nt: TGTGCCAGCAGCCAAGCAAATAAGGGGGACACTGAAGCTTTCTTT; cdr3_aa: CASSQANKGDTEAFF
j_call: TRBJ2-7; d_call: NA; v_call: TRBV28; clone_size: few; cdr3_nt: TGTGCCAGCAGCCCAAGGGGTGAGCAGTACTTC; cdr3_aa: CASSPRGEQYF
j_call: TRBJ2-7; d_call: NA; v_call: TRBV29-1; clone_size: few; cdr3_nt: TGCAGCGTTGCCGTTAGCTCCTACGAGCAGTACTTC; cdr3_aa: CSVAVSSYEQYF
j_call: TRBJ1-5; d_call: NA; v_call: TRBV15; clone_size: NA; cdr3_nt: TGTGCCACCAGCTGGGACTCTAGAGGGCGGCGTCAGCCCCAGCATTTT; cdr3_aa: CATSWDSRGRRQPQHF
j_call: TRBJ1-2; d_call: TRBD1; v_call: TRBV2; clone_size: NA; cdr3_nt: TGTGCCGGATCTAGGGACAGCTATGGCTACACCTTC; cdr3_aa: CAGSRDSYGYTF
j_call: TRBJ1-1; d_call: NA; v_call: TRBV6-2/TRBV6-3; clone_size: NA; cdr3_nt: TGTGCCAGCAGTTACTCTGACAAAATGAACACTGAAGCTTTCTTT; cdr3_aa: CASSYSDKMNTEAFF
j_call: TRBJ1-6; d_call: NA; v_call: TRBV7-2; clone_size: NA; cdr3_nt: TGTGCCAGCAGCTTATTACTAATTAATTCACCCCTCCACTTT; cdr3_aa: CASSLLLINSPLHF
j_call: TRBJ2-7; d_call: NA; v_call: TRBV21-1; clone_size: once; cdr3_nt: TGTGCCAGCCGCCAGGGAATCTCCTACGAGCAGTACTTC; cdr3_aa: CASRQGISYEQYF
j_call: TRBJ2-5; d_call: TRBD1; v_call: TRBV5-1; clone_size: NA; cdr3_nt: TGCGCCAGCAGCTCCCGTTGGACGGACAGGAACCTCCAAGAGACCCAGTACTTC; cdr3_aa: CASSSRWTDRNLQETQYF
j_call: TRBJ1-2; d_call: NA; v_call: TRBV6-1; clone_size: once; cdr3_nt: TGTGCCAGCAGTGAAGGGCCCCTTGGCTACACCTTC; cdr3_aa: CASSEGPLGYTF
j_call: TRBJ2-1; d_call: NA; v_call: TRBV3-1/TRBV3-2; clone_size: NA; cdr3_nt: TGTGCCAGCAGCCAAAGTAGGAGCTCCTACAATGAGCAGTTCTTC; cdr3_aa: CASSQSRSSYNEQFF
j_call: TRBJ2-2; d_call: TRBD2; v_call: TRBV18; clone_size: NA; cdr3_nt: TGTGCCAGCTCACCGGTACTAGCGGGAGACACCGGGGAGCTGTTTTTT; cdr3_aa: CASSPVLAGDTGELFF
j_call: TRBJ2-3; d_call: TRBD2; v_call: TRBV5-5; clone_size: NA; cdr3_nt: TGTGCCAGCAGCTTGTCTATGACTAGCGGGGGAGTCACTAGCACAGATACGCAGTATTTT; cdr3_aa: CASSLSMTSGGVTSTDTQYF
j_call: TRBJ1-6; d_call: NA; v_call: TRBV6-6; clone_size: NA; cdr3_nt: TGTGCCAGCAGTTACTCGAGCGTTTCACCCCTCCACTTT; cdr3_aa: CASSYSSVSPLHF
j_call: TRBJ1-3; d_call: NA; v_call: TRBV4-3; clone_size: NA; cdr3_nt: TGCGCCAGCAGCCAAGATTCCCGGAGTGGAAACACCATATATTTT; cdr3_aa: CASSQDSRSGNTIYF
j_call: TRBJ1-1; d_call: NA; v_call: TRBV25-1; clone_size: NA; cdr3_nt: TGTGCCAGCGTCACAGGACAGCCGAACACTGAAGCTTTCTTT; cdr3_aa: CASVTGQPNTEAFF
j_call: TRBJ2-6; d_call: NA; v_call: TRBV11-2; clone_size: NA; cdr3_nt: TGTGCCAGCAGCTCGGGACAAAGGTTCAAAACTGGGGCCAACGTCCTGACTTTC; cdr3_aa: CASSSGQRFKTGANVLTF
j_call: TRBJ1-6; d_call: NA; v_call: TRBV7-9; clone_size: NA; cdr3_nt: TGTGCCAGCAGCCCCGGGACTTCGAATTCACCCCTCCACTTT; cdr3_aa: CASSPGTSNSPLHF
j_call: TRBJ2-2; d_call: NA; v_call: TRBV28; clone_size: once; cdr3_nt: TGTGCCAGCACCCCCGGTCACACCGGGGAGCTGTTTTTT; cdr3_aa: CASTPGHTGELFF
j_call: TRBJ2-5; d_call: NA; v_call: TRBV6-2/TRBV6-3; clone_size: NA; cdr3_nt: TGTGCCAGCAGTTACGCCGGGTCCAGTCGGGAGACCCAGTACTTC; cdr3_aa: CASSYAGSSRETQYF
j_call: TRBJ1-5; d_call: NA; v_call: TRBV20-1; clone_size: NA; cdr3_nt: TGCAGTGCTAGTCGGGGTAGTCAGCCCCAGCATTTT; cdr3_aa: CSASRGSQPQHF